This TCR beta chain was identified in a study of shared clonotypes between healthy human individuals. Produced via immunoSEQ multiplex PCR; TCRdb's table is partial and in-frame only. The repertoire holds about 960,000 clones, with over 75% as singletons. The sequence was collected from a man aged 18-30 years in good health. Sequenced sample: memory CD4+ T cells sorted from blood. Subset meaning: CD45RA-negative fraction.

The CDR3 region is CASSPPWDRDRRSNQPQHF. The CDR3 DNA reads as TGTGCCAGCAGCCCCCCTTGGGACAGGGATCGTAGGAGCAATCAGCCCCAGCATTTT. The J gene is TRBJ1-5, the V gene TRBV9, with 9 bases fitting TRBD1. The CDR3 contains 19 residues. Losses at the gene ends were 4 bases for V and 1 base for J; bases not matched to a gene: 15. Per germline, CDR1 SGDLS and CDR2 YYNGEE. Combining the CDR3 with reference TRBV9 and TRBJ1-5 gives the whole variable domain DSGVTQTPKHLITATGQRVTLRCSPRSGDLSVYWYQQSLDQGLQFLIQYYNGEERAKGNILERFSAQQFPDLHSELNLSSLELGDSALYFCASSPPWDRDRRSNQPQHFGDGTRLSIL.